This entry describes one TCR beta chain. In the original processing: Using reference gene primer amplification, nucleated cell counts were estimated. Some clones are missing from TCRdb's copy, which holds only in-frame ones; the method was immunoSEQ multiplex PCR. V, J and clone size were drawn from that table, and D and trimming were deduced from the DNA. The table shows 150,000 to 180,000 clones, with about 80% occurring only once. This specimen belongs to a study of blood T cell repertoires in COVID-19. Background on the study: Sites in the United States, Italy and Spain provided acute and convalescent COVID-19 samples.

Between the trimmed V and J ends, which lost 2 bases and 0 bases, there was a span of 11 bases. The CDR3 sequence is 16 residues long. From germline, CDR1 is SGHRS and CDR2 YFSETQ. Sequenced: peripheral blood. The clonotype was recovered from a woman aged 55-75 years with acute or convalescent COVID-19. V is TRBV5-1 and J is TRBJ2-2; a weak D match, TRBD2 (5 bases). CDR3 bases: TGCGCCAGCAGCTTACCTAGCCTATCGAACACCGGGGAGCTGTTTTTT. This translates into CASSLPSLSNTGELFF.